Reported below is one TCR beta chain. At one end, the junction sequence differs from germline, possibly due to a read error. This entry is derived from a study of T cells in Graves' hyperthyroidism and ophthalmopathy. CDR1 and CDR2 (germline): SGHTA, FQGNSA. There are 14 residues in the CDR3. Amplification of TCR beta CDR3 regions was performed using RNA transcripts as template. The HTBI primer set drove a first-round RT-PCR of the TCR CDR3. TCRdb re-derived calls from the multiplex PCR reads in MiXCR, one entry per CDR3 protein. The sample holds roughly 840,000 distinct CDR3 sequences, around 38% seen once.

The sequence derives from a man aged 18 to 29 with Graves' hyperthyroidism. V is TRBV7-2 and J is TRBJ1-1; D not resolved. Sequencing was done on a sample of blood. The CDR3 spells CASSLMDGNTEAFF. The CDR3, as DNA: TGCGCCAGCAGCTTGATGGACGGGAACACTGAAGCTTTCTTT.